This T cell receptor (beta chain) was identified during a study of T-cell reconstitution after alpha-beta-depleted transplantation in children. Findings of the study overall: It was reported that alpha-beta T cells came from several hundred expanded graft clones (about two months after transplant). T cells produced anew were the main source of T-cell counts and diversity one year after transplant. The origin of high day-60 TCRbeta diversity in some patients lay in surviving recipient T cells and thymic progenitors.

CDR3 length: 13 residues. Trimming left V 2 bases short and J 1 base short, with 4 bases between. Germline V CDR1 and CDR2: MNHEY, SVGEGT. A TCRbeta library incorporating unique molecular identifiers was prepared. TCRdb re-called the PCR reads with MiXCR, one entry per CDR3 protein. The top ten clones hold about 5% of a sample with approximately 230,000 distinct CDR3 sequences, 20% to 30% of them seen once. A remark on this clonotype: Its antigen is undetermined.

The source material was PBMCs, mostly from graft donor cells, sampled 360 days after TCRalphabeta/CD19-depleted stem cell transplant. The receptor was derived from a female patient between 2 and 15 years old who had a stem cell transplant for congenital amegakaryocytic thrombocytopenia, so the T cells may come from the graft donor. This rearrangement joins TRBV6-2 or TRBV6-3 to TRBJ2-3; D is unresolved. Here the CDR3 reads CASSYLGTDTQYF. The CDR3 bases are TGTGCCAGCAGTTACCTCGGCACAGATACGCAGTATTTT.